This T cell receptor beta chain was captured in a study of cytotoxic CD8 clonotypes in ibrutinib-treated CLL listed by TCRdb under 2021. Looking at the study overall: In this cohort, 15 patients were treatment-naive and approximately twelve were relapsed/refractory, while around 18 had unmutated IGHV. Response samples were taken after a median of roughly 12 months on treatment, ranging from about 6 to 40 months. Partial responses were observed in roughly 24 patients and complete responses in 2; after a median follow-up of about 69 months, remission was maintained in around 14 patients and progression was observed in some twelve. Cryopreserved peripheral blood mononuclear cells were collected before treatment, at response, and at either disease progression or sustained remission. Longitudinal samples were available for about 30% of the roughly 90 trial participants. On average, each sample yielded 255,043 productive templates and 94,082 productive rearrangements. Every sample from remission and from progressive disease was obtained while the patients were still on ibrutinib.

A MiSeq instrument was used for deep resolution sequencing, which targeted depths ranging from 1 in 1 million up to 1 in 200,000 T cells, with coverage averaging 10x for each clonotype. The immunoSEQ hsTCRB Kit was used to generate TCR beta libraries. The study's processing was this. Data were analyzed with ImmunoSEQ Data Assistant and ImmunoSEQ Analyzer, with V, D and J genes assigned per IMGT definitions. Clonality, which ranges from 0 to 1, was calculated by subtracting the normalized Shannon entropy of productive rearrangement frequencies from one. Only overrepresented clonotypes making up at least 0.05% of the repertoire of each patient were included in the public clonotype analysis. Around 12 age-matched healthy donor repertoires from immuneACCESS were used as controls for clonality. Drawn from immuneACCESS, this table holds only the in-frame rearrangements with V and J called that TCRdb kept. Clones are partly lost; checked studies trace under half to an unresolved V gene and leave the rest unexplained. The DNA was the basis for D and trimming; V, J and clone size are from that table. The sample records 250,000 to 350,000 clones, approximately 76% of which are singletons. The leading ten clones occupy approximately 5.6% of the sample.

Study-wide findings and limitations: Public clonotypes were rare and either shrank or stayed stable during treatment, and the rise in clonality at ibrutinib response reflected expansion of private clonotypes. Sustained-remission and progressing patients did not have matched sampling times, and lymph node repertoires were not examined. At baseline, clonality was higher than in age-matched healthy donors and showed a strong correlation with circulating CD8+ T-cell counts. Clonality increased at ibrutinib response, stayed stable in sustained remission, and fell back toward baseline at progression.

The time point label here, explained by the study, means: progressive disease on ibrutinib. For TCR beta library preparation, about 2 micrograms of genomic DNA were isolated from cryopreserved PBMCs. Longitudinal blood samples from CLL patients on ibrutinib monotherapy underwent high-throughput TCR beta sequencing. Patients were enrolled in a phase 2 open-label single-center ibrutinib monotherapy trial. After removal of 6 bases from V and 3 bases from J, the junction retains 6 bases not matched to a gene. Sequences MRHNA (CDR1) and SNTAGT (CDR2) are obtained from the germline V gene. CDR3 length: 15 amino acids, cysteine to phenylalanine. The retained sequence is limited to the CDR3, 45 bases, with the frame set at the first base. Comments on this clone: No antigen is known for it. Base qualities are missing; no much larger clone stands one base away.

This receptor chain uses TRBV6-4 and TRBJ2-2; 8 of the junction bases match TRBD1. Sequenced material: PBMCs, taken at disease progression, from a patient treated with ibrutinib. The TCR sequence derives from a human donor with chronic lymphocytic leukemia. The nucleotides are TGTGCCAGCAGACCGCGGACAGGGTACACCGGGGAGCTGTTTTTT. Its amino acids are CASRPRTGYTGELFF.